The entry below describes one TCR beta chain. The antigen remains unidentified. This record belongs to a study of vaccination effects on CD4 cells after COVID-19. Study outcomes and limitations: Clones induced by infection and by vaccine showed marked clonal contraction late after vaccination.

Trimming removed 5 bases from V and 0 bases from J; junction bases left unmatched: 4. Germline V gene sequence: CDR1 LNHDA, CDR2 SQIVND (reference sequence). The CDR3 consists of 15 residues. Following a roughly 10-day culture, CD4+ T cells were purified. IL-2 medium was substituted for half the medium on days 3 and 7. The assay was immunoSEQ multiplex PCR, and TCRdb's table has in-frame clones only and misses some. Here the sample spans around 35,000 clones, 65% to 85% being singletons. This clonotype was obtained from a human donor who received a COVID-19 vaccine. This specimen was CD4+ T cells from PBMCs cultured without peptide, taken before COVID-19 vaccination. The V and J genes are TRBV19 and TRBJ2-3, with TRBD2 matching 8 bases. CDR3: CASSSVAGSTDTQYF. Written as DNA, the CDR3 is TGTGCCAGTAGTTCCGTAGCGGGGAGCACAGATACGCAGTATTTT.